This TCR beta chain was captured by sequencing in a study of response to subunit inactivated influenza vaccine. Findings and caveats of the study: That few new T cells are recruited by each seasonal influenza vaccination was the authors' suggestion.

The V gene's germline CDR1 is KGHSH and CDR2 LQKENI. Trimming pared 3 bases from V and 0 bases from J, leaving 12 bases between. The CDR3 loop spans 16 amino acids. To note about this clonotype: What it binds is not known.

Each CDR3 protein gets one entry after TCRdb re-called the RT-PCR reads with MiXCR. The sample records about 780,000 distinct CDR3 sequences, approximately 17% being singletons. The input for sequencing was PBMCs from blood, taken more than 4 days after vaccination. V is TRBV18 and J is TRBJ2-4; maybe TRBD1 (6 bases). The sequence came from a man in his fifties or sixties who received an inactivated influenza vaccine. The CDR3 DNA reads TGTGCCAGCTCACCGGCTGGACAGCTAGCCAAAAACATTCAGTACTTC. This sequence encodes CASSPAGQLAKNIQYF.